The rows below give T cell receptor beta chains drawn from one sample of a study of cytomegalovirus exposure and HLA in healthy donors. Using immunoSEQ multiplex PCR, the repertoire was profiled, and TCRdb retains in-frame clones only, with some absent. The data show approximately 200,000 clones, with about 81% seen just once and over 4% held by the top ten. The material sequenced was PBMCs. These receptors originate from a man younger than 40 in good health and CMV-seropositive. The CDR3 runs from the conserved cysteine through the conserved F or W. Fields, in order: D gene, clone size, J gene, V gene, CDR3 DNA, CDR3 protein. The D gene is left open where the match is weak. For some rows the clone size is stated as once, few or many, or as a class when expanded; others skip it.

. | medium-sized | TRBJ2-7 | TRBV11-2 | TGTGCCAGCAGCTTCATGGAGAACTACGAGCAGTACTTC | CASSFMENYEQYF
TRBD2 | . | TRBJ2-3 | TRBV5-1 | TGCGCCAGCAGCACAGGACAGCCGGGGGGGCCGCAGTATTTT | CASSTGQPGGPQYF
TRBD1 | . | TRBJ2-1 | TRBV7-9 | TGTGCCAGCAGCAAGACCGGGACAGCCTACAATGAGCAGTTCTTC | CASSKTGTAYNEQFF
. | . | TRBJ2-1 | TRBV4-1 | TGCGCCAGCAGCCAAGGGCGGGTCTCCTACAATGAGCAGTTCTTC | CASSQGRVSYNEQFF
. | few | TRBJ1-6 | TRBV10-2 | TGCGCCAGCCGTTATAGGAGTGATAATTCACCCCTCCACTTT | CASRYRSDNSPLHF
TRBD2 | . | TRBJ2-5 | TRBV13 | TGTGCCAGCAGCTTATTAGCGGGGACCCAAGAGACCCAGTACTTC | CASSLLAGTQETQYF
. | few | TRBJ1-1 | TRBV7-9 | TGTGCCAGCAGCTTAGAAGGGAGGAAAACTGAAGCTTTCTTT | CASSLEGRKTEAFF
. | . | TRBJ1-1 | TRBV5-1 | TGCGCCAGCAGCTCGGACGGGGACACTGAAGCTTTCTTT | CASSSDGDTEAFF
. | . | TRBJ2-5 | TRBV12-5 | TGTGCTAGTGGTTTGCGGGCGGGAAAAGAGACCCAGTACTTC | CASGLRAGKETQYF
. | . | TRBJ2-5 | TRBV5-1 | TGCGCCAGCAGCCCAACTTTAGAGGCAGGGCGAGAGACCCAGTACTTC | CASSPTLEAGRETQYF
. | once | TRBJ2-2 | TRBV5-1 | TGCGCCAGCAGCTTGGGTCCGCGGCGGGCCGGGGAGCTGTTTTTT | CASSLGPRRAGELFF
TRBD1 | . | TRBJ2-5 | TRBV5-5 | TGTGCCAGCAGCTCCCTGGCAGGGGGCCTTATGGAGACCCAGTACTTC | CASSSLAGGLMETQYF
. | . | TRBJ2-1 | TRBV7-9 | TGTGCCAGCAATAATCGACAGGCCTATGAGCAGTTCTTC | CASNNRQAYEQFF
. | . | TRBJ2-7 | TRBV2 | TGTGCCACGGGACACTTGAACACCTACGAGCAGTACTTC | CATGHLNTYEQYF
. | few | TRBJ2-2 | TRBV7-6 | TGTGCTAGCAGCTTTAACGCGGGCGGGGAGCTGTTTTTT | CASSFNAGGELFF
. | . | TRBJ1-1 | TRBV7-2 | TGTGCCAGCAGCCCCGCCGGGGGGCTGAACACTGAAGCTTTCTTT | CASSPAGGLNTEAFF
. | few | TRBJ2-7 | TRBV9 | TGTGCCAGCAGCGTTGGGGGGATCTACGAGCAGTACTTC | CASSVGGIYEQYF
TRBD1 | few | TRBJ2-5 | TRBV2 | TGTGCCAGCAGTGGGGACAGGGGGAAAGAGACCCAGTACTTC | CASSGDRGKETQYF
. | . | TRBJ2-1 | TRBV14 | TGTGCCAGCAGCCGGTCCCAGCGGCGGTACAATGAGCAGTTCTTC | CASSRSQRRYNEQFF
. | . | TRBJ2-7 | TRBV13 | TGTGCCAGCAGTTTCACACAGGGACCCCACGAGCAGTACTTC | CASSFTQGPHEQYF
. | . | TRBJ2-7 | TRBV7-2 | TGTGCCAGCAGACCCAGGCAGGGCTCCTACGAGCAGTACTTC | CASRPRQGSYEQYF
TRBD1 | . | TRBJ1-2 | TRBV4-3 | TGCGCCAGCAGCCAAGAGGGGACAGGGGCCTATGGCTACACCTTC | CASSQEGTGAYGYTF
TRBD1 | . | TRBJ2-3 | TRBV5-1 | TGCGCCAGCAGCTTGCAGGGGGCGGATACGCAGTATTTT | CASSLQGADTQYF
TRBD2 | . | TRBJ2-3 | TRBV5-4 | TGTGCCAGCAGCTTTAGCGGGGGGGCGGTAGATACGCAGTATTTT | CASSFSGGAVDTQYF
. | . | TRBJ2-7 | TRBV7-3 | TGTGCCAGCAGCTTATTGGTTAGCTCCTACGAGCAGTACTTC | CASSLLVSSYEQYF
TRBD1 | . | TRBJ1-3 | TRBV18 | TGTGCCAGCTCACCCAACTGGGACAGCGACGGAAACACCATATATTTT | CASSPNWDSDGNTIYF
TRBD1 | . | TRBJ2-7 | TRBV6-6 | TGTGCCAGCAGACAGGGGGGTTACGAGCAGTACTTC | CASRQGGYEQYF
. | . | TRBJ2-7 | TRBV11-2 | TGTGCCAGCAGCTTAACTGCGGGATTCTCCTACGAGCAGTACTTC | CASSLTAGFSYEQYF
TRBD1 | . | TRBJ2-2 | TRBV19 | TGTGCCAGTAGTGGACAGGTGGACACCGGGGAGCTGTTTTTT | CASSGQVDTGELFF
TRBD2 | . | TRBJ2-1 | TRBV6-5 | TGTGCCAGCAGTCCTCCGGGACTAGCGGCGAATGAGCAGTTCTTC | CASSPPGLAANEQFF
. | . | TRBJ1-5 | TRBV30 | TGTGCCTGGAGTATGAGGAGGTTAACAGGCAATCAGCCCCAGCATTTT | CAWSMRRLTGNQPQHF
. | few | TRBJ1-2 | TRBV4-1 | TGCGCCAGCAGCAAGGACAGCTACTATGGCTACACCTTC | CASSKDSYYGYTF
TRBD2 | . | TRBJ2-7 | TRBV9 | TGTGCCAGCAGCGCAGGGTCGGGACTAGCGAGTAGGGAGCAGTACTTC | CASSAGSGLASREQYF
. | . | TRBJ2-5 | TRBV7-7 | TGTGCTAGCAGCTACGAACCGACAGGAGGTTTGGAGACCCAGTACTTC | CASSYEPTGGLETQYF
. | few | TRBJ1-6 | TRBV2 | TGTGCCGGGAGAGGGACCTATAATTCACCCCTCCACTTT | CAGRGTYNSPLHF
. | . | TRBJ1-6 | TRBV9 | TGTGCCAGCACCCGGTCGGGGAATTCACCCCTCCACTTT | CASTRSGNSPLHF
TRBD1 | few | TRBJ2-2 | TRBV14 | TGTGCCAGCAGCCAAGGGACAGGGTGGACCGGGGAGCTGTTTTTT | CASSQGTGWTGELFF